This TCR beta chain was documented in a study of Graves' ophthalmopathy and Graves' hyperthyroidism. Worth noting for this clonotype: Its antigen is undetermined.

Study outcomes and limitations: Blood was where most expanded thyroid clonotypes above 0.001 frequency also turned up.

The study excluded patients with other autoimmune diseases, uncontrolled infections, pregnancy or lactation. Clinical symptoms, serum thyroxine, TRAb, thyroid ultrasound and orbital computed tomography determined diagnosis. RNA transcripts provided the template for amplifying TCR beta CDR3 regions. First-round RT-PCR with HTBI primers preceded a second-round multiplex PCR. TCRdb ran MiXCR on the multiplex PCR reads and lists one entry per CDR3 protein. This sample has roughly 600,000 distinct CDR3 sequences; just under 40% occur once, and the top ten carry about 4.6%. The CDR3 sequence is 18 residues long. V dropped 1 base and J dropped 1; count of bases not matched to a gene: 4. Germline V CDR1 and CDR2: LGHNA, YNFKEQ.

Input material: peripheral blood or thyroid tissue (not recorded which). The V gene is TRBV4-2, the J gene TRBJ2-3; 14 bases match TRBD2. This receptor was taken from an adult man with Graves' hyperthyroidism. CDR3 region: CASSQAGTSGSGTDTQYF. CDR3 nucleotides: TGTGCCAGCAGCCAAGCGGGGACTAGCGGGAGCGGCACAGATACGCAGTATTTT.